This T cell receptor beta chain was sequenced during a study of tumor-infiltrating lymphocytes in primary liver carcinoma. Across the study: Yields of productive TCRbeta reads ranged from roughly 3.5 to 7.5 million per sample and were similar across tissue types.

Germline DNA was also extracted, and blood RNA was taken from unsorted whole blood. Points on this clonotype: The junction departs from germline at one end; a sequencing error may be responsible.

Total RNA amounting to about 520 ng was the source from which TCR beta cDNA was made with a constant-region primer. Amplification in three nested multiplex PCR rounds with slightly modified ARM-PCR gave rise to TCR beta libraries. TCRdb called the multiplex PCR reads again in MiXCR, with one record for every CDR3 protein. The sample yields some 180,000 distinct CDR3 sequences, approximately 60% seen once. Sequenced material: peripheral blood. This receptor was obtained from a man aged 40-49 years with primary liver carcinoma and hepatitis B virus infection.

As DNA, the CDR3 is TGTGTCAGCAGTGACGTTCTGGGAGGGGAGACCCAGTACTTC. Protein product: CVSSDVLGGETQYF. The chain uses TRBV6-5 and TRBJ2-5, with 7 nucleotides matching TRBD2. Germline-derived CDR1 and CDR2 are MNHEY and SVGAGI. The CDR3 loop spans 14 amino acids.